The clone carrying this T cell receptor beta chain was seen a single time. In the authors' methods: Reference gene primer amplification in the assay estimated nucleated cell counts. Repertoires were generated with immunoSEQ multiplex PCR, while TCRdb's copy carries only in-frame clones and drops some. The DNA was the basis for D and trimming; V, J and clone size are from that table. The sample yields about 95,000 clones, about 87% seen once. The source of the sample is a study of blood T cell repertoires in COVID-19. Overall study context: Sites across the United States, Italy and Spain contributed samples from acute and convalescent COVID-19. PBMCs, B-cell-depleted T cells, or T cells provided the cDNA or gDNA that made up the material.

CDR3 size: 11 residues. V lost 7 bases and J 3 bases, leaving 10 bases between the germline ends. In germline, CDR1 is SQVTM, CDR2 ANQGSEA. V and J are TRBV29-1 and TRBJ2-7; tentative D call: TRBD2 (6 bases). Sequenced sample: peripheral blood. The clonotype comes from a human donor in a cohort sampled during active COVID-19. CDR3 residues: CSGQTSYEQYF. CDR3 bases: TGCAGCGGTCAGACTAGCTACGAGCAGTACTTC.